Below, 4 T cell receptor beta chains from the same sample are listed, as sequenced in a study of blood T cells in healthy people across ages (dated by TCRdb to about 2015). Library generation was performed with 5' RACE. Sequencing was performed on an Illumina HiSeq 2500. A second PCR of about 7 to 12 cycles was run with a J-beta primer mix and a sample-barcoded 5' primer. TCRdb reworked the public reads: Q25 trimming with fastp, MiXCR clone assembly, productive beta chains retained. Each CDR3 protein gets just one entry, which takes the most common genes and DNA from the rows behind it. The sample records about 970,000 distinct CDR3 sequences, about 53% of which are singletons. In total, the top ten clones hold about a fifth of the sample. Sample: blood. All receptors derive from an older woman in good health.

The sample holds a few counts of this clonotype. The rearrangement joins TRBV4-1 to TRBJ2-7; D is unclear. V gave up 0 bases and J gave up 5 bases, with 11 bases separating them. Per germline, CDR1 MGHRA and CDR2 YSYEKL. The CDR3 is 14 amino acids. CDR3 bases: TGCGCCAGCAGCCAAGAGCTGTCGCAAGACGAGCAGTACTTC. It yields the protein CASSQELSQDEQYF.

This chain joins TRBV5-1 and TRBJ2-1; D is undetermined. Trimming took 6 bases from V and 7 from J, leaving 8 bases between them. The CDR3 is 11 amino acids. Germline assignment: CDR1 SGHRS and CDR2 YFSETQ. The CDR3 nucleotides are TGCGCCAGCAAAGGTGGAAATGAGCAGTTCTTC. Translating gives CASKGGNEQFF.

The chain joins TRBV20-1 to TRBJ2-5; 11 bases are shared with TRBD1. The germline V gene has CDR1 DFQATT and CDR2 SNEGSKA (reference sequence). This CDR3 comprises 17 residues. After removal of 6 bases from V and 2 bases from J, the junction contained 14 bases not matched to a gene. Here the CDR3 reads CSAPNVDRGPGQETQYF. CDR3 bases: TGCAGTGCGCCGAATGTGGACAGGGGGCCAGGGCAAGAGACCCAGTACTTC.

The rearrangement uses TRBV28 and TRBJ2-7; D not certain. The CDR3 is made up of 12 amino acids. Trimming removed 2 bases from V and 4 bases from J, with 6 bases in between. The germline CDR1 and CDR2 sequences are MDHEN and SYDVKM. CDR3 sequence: CASSLMDYEQYF. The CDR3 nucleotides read TGTGCCAGCAGTTTAATGGATTACGAGCAGTACTTC.